Detailed here is one T cell receptor (beta chain). This may come from a read error, since a much larger clone is one base off. This CDR3 is built from 12 residues. V dropped 8 bases and J dropped 0 bases, with 7 bases sitting between them. The germline V gene encodes CDR1 MNHEY and CDR2 SVGAGI. Constant-region priming of roughly 0.45 ug total RNA yielded TCR beta cDNA. Three rounds of nested multiplex PCR with slightly modified ARM-PCR produced TCR beta libraries. In the first two PCR rounds, TRBV1-TRBV30 forward primers were paired with a C-beta reverse primer, and each round lasted approximately 10 cycles. TCRdb reanalysed the multiplex PCR reads using MiXCR and keeps one entry per CDR3 protein. Of approximately 340,000 distinct CDR3 sequences listed, less than 65% are singletons. The data were obtained in a study of tumor-infiltrating lymphocytes in primary liver carcinoma. Unsorted whole blood supplied the RNA, and germline DNA was extracted too. Among the patients, all had chronic HBV infection and none had been treated.

The genes are TRBV6-5 and TRBJ1-1; D possibly corresponds to TRBD1 (5 bases). Sequencing was done on a sample of peripheral blood. The TCR was taken from a man in his forties or fifties with primary liver carcinoma and hepatitis B virus infection. CDR3 sequence (DNA): TGTGCCAGCGGGACGGTGAACACTGAAGCTTTCTTT. This codes for CASGTVNTEAFF.